This entry features one TCR beta chain sequence. The sample comes from a study of shared clonotypes between healthy human individuals. CDR3 length: 12 residues. V dropped 5 bases and J dropped 14 bases, with 17 bases sitting between them. Per the germline V gene, CDR1 is SEHNR and CDR2 is FQNEAQ (reference sequence). Clones were read by immunoSEQ multiplex PCR, and TCRdb kept only the in-frame ones, dropping some. This table holds hundreds of thousands of clones, just over 90% found once. Naive CD8 populations comprised CD45RO-negative cells positively selected for CCR7, excluding terminally differentiated effector memory CD45RA+ cells.

The chain combines TRBV7-9 with TRBJ2-3; no firm D call. The receptor comes from a man aged 30-40 years in good health. The specimen was naive CD8+ T cells sorted from blood. Written as DNA, the CDR3 is TGTGCCAGCAGCCCCATCCTAGAGTCTCCGTATTTT. This codes for CASSPILESPYF.